The clone carrying this T cell receptor beta chain was counted ten times or more. This entry is derived from a study of blood T cells in healthy people across ages. The CDR3 runs 14 residues. The V end was cut by 2 bases, the J end by 0 bases, with 7 bases between. The authors ran a second PCR of roughly 6 to 12 cycles using a sample-barcoded 5' primer and a J-beta primer mix. Via MiXCR, TCRdb re-called the 5' RACE reads, giving one row per CDR3 protein. The profile shows more than 450,000 distinct CDR3 sequences, around a quarter of them singletons. This sample also appeared in a second study, on T cells of mothers and their children.

The sample consisted of blood. The source of this sequence is a boy younger than 10 in good health. The chain couples TRBV12-3 or TRBV12-4 to TRBJ1-1; D remains ambiguous. The CDR3 bases are TGTGCCAGCAGTTTAAGAGGGATGAACACTGAAGCTTTCTTT. Amino acids: CASSLRGMNTEAFF.